These 3 T cell receptor beta chains originate from one sample sequenced in a study of CD8+ T cells in alopecia areata. It was cDNA, reverse transcribed from extracted RNA, that served as the sequencing template. Data came from immunoSEQ multiplex PCR; TCRdb stores just in-frame clones and leaves some out. In the table there are around 200,000 clones, 53% of which are singletons. Indicated treatment: oral pan-JAK inhibitor, 5-10 mg twice daily. The sample consisted of CD8+ T cells sorted from blood, taken at week 24, from a patient treated with tofacitinib. These receptor sequences come from a human donor with alopecia areata.

The chain links TRBV7-2 to TRBJ1-1; D gene ambiguous. The CDR3 spans 14 residues. The ends were cut back, 0 bases at V and 2 bases at J, with 7 bases in the middle. The V gene's germline CDR1 is SGHTA and CDR2 FQGNSA. Here the CDR3 DNA reads TGTGCCAGCAGCTTAGCGACCGGAAACACTGAAGCTTTCTTT. It specifies CASSLATGNTEAFF.

This chain uses TRBV27 with TRBJ1-4; 8 nucleotides align to TRBD1. This CDR3 has 14 amino acids. From germline, CDR1 is MNHEY and CDR2 SMNVEV (reference sequence). Losses at the gene ends were 5 bases for V and 6 bases for J; bases not matched to a gene: 5. Here the CDR3 reads CASSPGQGHEKLFF. The CDR3 DNA sequence: TGTGCCAGCAGTCCCGGACAGGGTCATGAAAAACTGTTTTTT.

This chain uses TRBV27 with TRBJ1-1; a possible D gene is TRBD1 (6 bases). V was pared by 8 bases and J by 5 bases, with 18 bases between. CDR3 length equals 14 residues. The germline gives CDR1 MNHEY, CDR2 SMNVEV (reference sequence). CDR3 region: CASWEHQQGTEAFF. The CDR3 DNA follows: TGTGCCAGCTGGGAACACCAGCAGGGGACTGAAGCTTTCTTT.